Sequencing of this TCR beta chain was carried out in a study of spatial heterogeneity in lung cancer. TCRdb reprocessed the 5' RACE reads with MiXCR, giving one entry per CDR3 protein. The data hold around 110,000 distinct CDR3 sequences, with less than 15% observed a single time. Germline V gene data show CDR1 as MDHEN and CDR2 as SYDVKM. The V and J ends lost 7 bases and 3 bases respectively, with 17 bases between them. The CDR3 is 15 residues long. A few counts support this clonotype. The sample's time point: blood at routine non-recurrence follow-up after resection. Researchers sequenced whole RNA taken from tumor, nontumor lung or frozen PBMC without sorting.

The source material was PBMCs, sampled at follow-up. The chain uses TRBV28 and TRBJ2-3, with D perhaps TRBD1 or TRBD2 (5 bases each). The receptor comes from a male donor with early-stage non-small cell lung cancer. CDR3 amino acids: CASISGGVGTDTQYF. In nucleotides, the CDR3 is TGTGCCAGCATTTCTGGGGGAGTAGGAACAGATACGCAGTATTTT.